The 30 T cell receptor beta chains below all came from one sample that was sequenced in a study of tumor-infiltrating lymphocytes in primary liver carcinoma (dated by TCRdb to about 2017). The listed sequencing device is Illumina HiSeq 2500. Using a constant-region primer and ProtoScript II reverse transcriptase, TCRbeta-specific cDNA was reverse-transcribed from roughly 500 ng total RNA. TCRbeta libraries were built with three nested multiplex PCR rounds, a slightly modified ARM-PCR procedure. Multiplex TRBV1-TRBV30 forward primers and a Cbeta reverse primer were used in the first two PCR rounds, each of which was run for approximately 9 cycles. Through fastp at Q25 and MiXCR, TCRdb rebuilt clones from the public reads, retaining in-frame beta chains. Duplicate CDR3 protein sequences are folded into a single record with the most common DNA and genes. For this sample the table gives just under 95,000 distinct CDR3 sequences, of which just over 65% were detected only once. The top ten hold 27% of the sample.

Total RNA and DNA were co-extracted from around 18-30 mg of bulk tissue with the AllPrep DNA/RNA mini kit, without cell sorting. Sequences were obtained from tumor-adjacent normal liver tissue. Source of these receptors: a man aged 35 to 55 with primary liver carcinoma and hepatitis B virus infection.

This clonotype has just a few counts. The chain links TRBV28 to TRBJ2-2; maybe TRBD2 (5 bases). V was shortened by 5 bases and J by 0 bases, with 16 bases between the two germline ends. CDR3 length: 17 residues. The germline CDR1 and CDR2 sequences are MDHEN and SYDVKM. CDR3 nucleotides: TGTGCCAGCAGTAGTAGCGAGGGTAGCGCGAACACCGGGGAGCTGTTTTTT. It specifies CASSSSEGSANTGELFF. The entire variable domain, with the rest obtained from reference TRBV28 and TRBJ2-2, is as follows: DVKVTQSSRYLVKRTGEKVFLECVQDMDHENMFWYRQDPGLGLRLIYFSYDVKMKEKGDIPEGYSVSREKKERFSLILESASTNQTSMYLCASSSSEGSANTGELFFGEGSRLTVL.

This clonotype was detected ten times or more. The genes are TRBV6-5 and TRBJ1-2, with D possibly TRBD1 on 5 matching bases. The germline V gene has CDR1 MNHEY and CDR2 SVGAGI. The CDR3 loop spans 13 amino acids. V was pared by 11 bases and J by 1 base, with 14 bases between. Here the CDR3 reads CAASRGDNYGYTF. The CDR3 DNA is TGTGCCGCATCTCGGGGGGATAACTATGGCTACACCTTC.

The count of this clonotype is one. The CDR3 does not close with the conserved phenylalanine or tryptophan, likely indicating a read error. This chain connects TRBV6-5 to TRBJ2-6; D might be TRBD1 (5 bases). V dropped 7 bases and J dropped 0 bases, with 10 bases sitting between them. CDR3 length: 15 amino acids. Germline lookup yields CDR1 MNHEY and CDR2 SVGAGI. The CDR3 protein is CASTSRVSGANVLTL. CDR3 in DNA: TGTGCCAGCACTTCCAGGGTCTCTGGGGCCAACGTCCTGACTTTA.

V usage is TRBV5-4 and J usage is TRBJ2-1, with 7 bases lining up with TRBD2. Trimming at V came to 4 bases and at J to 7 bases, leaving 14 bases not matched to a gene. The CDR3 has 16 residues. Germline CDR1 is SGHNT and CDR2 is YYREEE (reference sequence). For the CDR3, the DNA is TGTGCCAGCAGCACCCTACTAGTGGGGGGGGGGAATGAGCAGTTCTTC. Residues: CASSTLLVGGGNEQFF.

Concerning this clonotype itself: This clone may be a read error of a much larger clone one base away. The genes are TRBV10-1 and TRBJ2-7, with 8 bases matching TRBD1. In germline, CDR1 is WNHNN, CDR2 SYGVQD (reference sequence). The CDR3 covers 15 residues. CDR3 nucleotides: TGCACCAGCAGTACCGGGACAGGAGGATCCTACGAGCAGTACTTC. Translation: CTSSTGTGGSYEQYF.

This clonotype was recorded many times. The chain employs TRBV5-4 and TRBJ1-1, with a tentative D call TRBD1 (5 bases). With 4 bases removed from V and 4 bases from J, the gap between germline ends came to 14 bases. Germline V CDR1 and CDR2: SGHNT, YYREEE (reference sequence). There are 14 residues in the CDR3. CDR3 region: CASSVGGVVTEAFF. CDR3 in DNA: TGTGCCAGCAGCGTGGGGGGAGTAGTCACTGAAGCTTTCTTT. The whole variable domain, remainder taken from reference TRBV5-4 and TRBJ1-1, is ETGVTQSPTHLIKTRGQQVTLRCSSQSGHNTVSWYQQALGQGPQFIFQYYREEENGRGNFPPRFSGLQFPNYSSELNVNALELDDSALYLCASSVGGVVTEAFFGQGTRLTVV.

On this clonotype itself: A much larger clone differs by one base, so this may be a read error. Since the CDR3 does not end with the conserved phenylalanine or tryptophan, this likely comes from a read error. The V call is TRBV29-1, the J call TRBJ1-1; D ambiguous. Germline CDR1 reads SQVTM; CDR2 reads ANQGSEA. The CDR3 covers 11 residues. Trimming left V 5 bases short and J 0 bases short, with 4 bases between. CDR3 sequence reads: CSVRVNTEAFL. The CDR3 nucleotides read TGCAGCGTTAGGGTGAACACTGAAGCTTTCTTG.

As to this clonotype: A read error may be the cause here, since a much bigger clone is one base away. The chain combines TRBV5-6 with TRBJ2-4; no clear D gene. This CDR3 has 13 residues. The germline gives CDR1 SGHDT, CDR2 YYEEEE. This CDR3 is CTSSLDRVGIQYF. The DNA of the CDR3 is TGTACCAGCAGCTTGGATCGGGTTGGCATTCAGTACTTC.

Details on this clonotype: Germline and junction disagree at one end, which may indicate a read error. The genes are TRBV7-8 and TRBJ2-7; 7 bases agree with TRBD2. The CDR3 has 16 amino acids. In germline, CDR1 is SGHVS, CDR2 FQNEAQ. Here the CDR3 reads CASAPLRGENSFEQYF. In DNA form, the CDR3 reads TGTGCCAGCGCCCCTCTACGGGGGGAGAACTCTTTCGAGCAGTATTTC. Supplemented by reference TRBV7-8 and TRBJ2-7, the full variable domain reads GAGVSQSPRYKVAKRGQDVALRCDPISGHVSLFWYQQALGQGPEFLTYFQNEAQLDKSGLPSDRFFAERPEGSVSTLKIQRTQQEDSAVYLCASAPLRGENSFEQYFGPGTRLTVT.

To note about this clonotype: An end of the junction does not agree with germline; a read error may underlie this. CDR3 DNA: TGTGCAAGCAGCTTAGTGGCGCTAACGGGAACCGGGGAGCTGCTTTTT. Protein sequence: CASSLVALTGTGELLF. This chain connects TRBV11-2 to TRBJ2-2, with D possibly being TRBD2 (5 bases). The length of the CDR3 is 16 residues. Germline-derived CDR1 and CDR2 are SGHAT and FQNNGV. The whole variable domain, remainder taken from reference TRBV11-2 and TRBJ2-2, is EAGVAQSPRYKIIEKRQSVAFWCNPISGHATLYWYQQILGQGPKLLIQFQNNGVVDDSQLPKDRFSAERLKGVDSTLKIQPAKLEDSAVYLCASSLVALTGTGELLFGEGSRLTVL.

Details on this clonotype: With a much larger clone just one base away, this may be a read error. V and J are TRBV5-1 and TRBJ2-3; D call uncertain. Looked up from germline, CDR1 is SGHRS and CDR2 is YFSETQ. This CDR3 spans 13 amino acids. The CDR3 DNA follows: TGCGCCAGCAGCGGTCCCCCAACAGATATGCAGTATTTT. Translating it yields CASSGPPTDMQYF.

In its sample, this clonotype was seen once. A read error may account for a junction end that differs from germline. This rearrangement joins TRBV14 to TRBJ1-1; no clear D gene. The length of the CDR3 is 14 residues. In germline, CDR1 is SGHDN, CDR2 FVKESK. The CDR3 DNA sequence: TGTGTCAGCAGCCCAGGAACTGGGAACACTGAAGCTTTCTTT. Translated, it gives CVSSPGTGNTEAFF.

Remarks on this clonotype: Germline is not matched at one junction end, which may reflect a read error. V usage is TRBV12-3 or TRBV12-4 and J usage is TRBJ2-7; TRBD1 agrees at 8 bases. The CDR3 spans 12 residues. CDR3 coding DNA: TGCGCCAGCAGTTTCCAGGGGGCGCTACAGTACTTC. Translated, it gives CASSFQGALQYF.

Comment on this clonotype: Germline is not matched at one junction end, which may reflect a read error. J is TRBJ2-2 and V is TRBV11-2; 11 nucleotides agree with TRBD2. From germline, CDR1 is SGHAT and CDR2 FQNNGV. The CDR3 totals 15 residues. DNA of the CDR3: TGTGCCAGCAGCTTTAGCGGGAGGGCCAACGGGGGGCTGTTATTT. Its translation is CASSFSGRANGGLLF.

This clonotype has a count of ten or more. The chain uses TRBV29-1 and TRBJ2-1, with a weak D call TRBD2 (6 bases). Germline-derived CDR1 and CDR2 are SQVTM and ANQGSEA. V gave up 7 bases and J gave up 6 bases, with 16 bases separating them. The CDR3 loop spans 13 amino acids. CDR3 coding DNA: TGCAGCGCCTCTTTCGGGGGAGGCAATGAGCAGTTCTTC. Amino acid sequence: CSASFGGGNEQFF.

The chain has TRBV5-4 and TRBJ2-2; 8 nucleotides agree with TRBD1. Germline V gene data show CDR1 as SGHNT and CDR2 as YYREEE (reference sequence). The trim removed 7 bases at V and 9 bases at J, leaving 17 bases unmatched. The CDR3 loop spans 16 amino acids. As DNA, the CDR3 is TGTGCCAGCCAGCTTGTAATCAGGGGGCGGACCAGGGAGCTGTTTTTT. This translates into CASQLVIRGRTRELFF.

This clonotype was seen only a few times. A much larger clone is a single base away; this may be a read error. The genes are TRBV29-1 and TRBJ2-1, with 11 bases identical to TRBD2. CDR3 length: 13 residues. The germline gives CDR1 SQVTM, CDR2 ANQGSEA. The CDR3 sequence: CSGLGLADDEQLF. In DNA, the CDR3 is TGCAGCGGTCTGGGACTAGCGGACGATGAGCAGCTCTTC.

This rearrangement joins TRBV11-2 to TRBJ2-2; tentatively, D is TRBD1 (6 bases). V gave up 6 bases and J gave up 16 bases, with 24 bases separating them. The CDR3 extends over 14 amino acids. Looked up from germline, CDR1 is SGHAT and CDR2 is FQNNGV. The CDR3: CASSWGHRTGQPFF. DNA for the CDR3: TGTGCCAGCAGTTGGGGACACCGCACCGGGCAGCCGTTTTTT.

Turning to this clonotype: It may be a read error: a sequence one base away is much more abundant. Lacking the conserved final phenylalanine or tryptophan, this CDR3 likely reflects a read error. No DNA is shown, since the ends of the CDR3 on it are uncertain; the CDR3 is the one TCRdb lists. CDR3 amino acids: CASSLRTQEFL. The chain joins TRBV5-4 to TRBJ2-1. The CDR3 is 11 residues long, counting both termini. Germline V gene sequence: CDR1 SGHNT, CDR2 YYREEE (reference sequence).

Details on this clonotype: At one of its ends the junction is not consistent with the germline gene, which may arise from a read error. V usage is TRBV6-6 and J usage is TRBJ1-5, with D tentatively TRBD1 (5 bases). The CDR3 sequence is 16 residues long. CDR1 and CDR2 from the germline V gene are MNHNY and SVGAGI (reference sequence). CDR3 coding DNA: TGTGACAGCAGTTATGGGACCTTATATAGCAATCAGCCCCAGCATTTT. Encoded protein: CDSSYGTLYSNQPQHF.

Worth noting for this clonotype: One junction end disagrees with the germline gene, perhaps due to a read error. The CDR3 here is CSVDSESDTRYF. The CDR3, as DNA: TGCAGCGTTGACTCCGAGTCAGATACGCGGTATTTT. The chain uses TRBV29-1 and TRBJ2-3; D remains unclear. The germline V gene encodes CDR1 SQVTM and CDR2 ANQGSEA. The CDR3 sequence is 12 residues long.

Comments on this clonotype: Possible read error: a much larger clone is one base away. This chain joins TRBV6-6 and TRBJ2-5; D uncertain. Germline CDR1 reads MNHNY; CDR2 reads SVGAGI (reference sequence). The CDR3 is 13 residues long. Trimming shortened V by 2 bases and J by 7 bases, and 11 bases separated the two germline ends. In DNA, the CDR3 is TGTGCCAGCAGTTACAGGACCAAAGTGACCCAGTACTTC. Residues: CASSYRTKVTQYF.

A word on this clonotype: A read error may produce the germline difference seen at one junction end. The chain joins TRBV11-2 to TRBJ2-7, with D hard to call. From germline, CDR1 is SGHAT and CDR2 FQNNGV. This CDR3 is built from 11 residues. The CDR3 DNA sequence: TGTGCCAGCAGTGATCATTGCGAGCAGCACTTC. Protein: CASSDHCEQHF.

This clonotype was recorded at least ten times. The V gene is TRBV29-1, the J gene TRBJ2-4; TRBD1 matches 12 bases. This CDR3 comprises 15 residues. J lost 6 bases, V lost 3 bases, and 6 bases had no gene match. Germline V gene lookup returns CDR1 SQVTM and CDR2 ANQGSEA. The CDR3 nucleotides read TGCAGCGTTGAGACGGGGACAGGGGGCCTAAACATTCAGTACTTC. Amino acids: CSVETGTGGLNIQYF.

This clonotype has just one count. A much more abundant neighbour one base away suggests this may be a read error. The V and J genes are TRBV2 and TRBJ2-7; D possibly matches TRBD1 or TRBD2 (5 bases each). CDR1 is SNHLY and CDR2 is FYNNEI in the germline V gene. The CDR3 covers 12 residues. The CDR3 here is CVSSVRGGEQYF. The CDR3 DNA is TGTGTCAGCAGTGTCCGGGGCGGCGAGCAGTACTTC. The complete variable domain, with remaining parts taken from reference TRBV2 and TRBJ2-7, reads EPEVTQTPSHQVTQMGQEVILRCVPISNHLYFYWYRQILGQKVEFLVSFYNNEISEKSEIFDDQFSVERPDGSNFTLKIRSTKLEDSAMYFCVSSVRGGEQYFGPGTRLTVT.

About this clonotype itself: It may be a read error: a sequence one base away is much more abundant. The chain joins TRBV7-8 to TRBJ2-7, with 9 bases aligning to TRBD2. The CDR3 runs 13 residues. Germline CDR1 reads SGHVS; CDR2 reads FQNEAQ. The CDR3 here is CVSSLAGAYEQYF. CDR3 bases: TGTGTCAGCAGCTTAGCGGGAGCCTACGAGCAGTACTTC.

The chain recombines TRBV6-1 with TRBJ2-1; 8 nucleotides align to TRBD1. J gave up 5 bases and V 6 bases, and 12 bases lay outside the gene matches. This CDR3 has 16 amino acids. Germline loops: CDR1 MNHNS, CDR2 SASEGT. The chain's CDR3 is CASRESTTGADNEQFF. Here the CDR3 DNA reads TGTGCCAGCAGAGAGTCAACGACAGGGGCTGACAATGAGCAGTTCTTC.

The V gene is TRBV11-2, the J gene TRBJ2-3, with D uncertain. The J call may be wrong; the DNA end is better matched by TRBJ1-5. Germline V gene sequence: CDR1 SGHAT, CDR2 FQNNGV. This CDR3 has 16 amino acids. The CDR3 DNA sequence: TGTGCCAGCAGCTCGGAAACTTTGGAGGTTGGAGATACGCAGCATTTT. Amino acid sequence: CASSSETLEVGDTQHF.

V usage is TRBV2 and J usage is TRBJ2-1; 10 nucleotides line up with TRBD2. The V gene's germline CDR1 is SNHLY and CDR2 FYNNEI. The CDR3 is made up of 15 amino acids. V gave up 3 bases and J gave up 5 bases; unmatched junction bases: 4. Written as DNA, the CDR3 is TGTGCCAGCAGTGATAGGACTAGCGGACACAATGAGCAGTTCTTC. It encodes CASSDRTSGHNEQFF. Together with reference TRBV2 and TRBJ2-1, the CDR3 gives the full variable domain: EPEVTQTPSHQVTQMGQEVILRCVPISNHLYFYWYRQILGQKVEFLVSFYNNEISEKSEIFDDQFSVERPDGSNFTLKIRSTKLEDSAMYFCASSDRTSGHNEQFFGPGTRLTVL.

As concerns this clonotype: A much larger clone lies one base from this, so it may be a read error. The CDR3 DNA reads as TGTGCCAGCAGTTTATGGCAACATACGAGCAACGAGCAGTACTTC. Its protein product is CASSLWQHTSNEQYF. V is TRBV28 and J is TRBJ2-7; no reliable D call. The CDR3 runs to 15 residues. From germline, CDR1 is MDHEN and CDR2 SYDVKM. Trimming stripped 0 bases from V and 5 bases from J, with 14 bases between.